This T cell receptor beta chain is drawn from a study of human T cells and chemical hapten exposure. Whole-study context: Mostly female patients had alopecia areata, totalis or universalis.

TCRdb called the RACE reads again in MiXCR, with one record for every CDR3 protein. The sample carries about 85,000 distinct CDR3 sequences, approximately 10% recorded once. From germline, CDR1 is MNHEY and CDR2 SMNVEV (reference sequence). Trimming stripped 3 bases from V and 0 bases from J, with 13 bases between. CDR3 length: 16 residues. Time point specified: patch test 2, 6 weeks after DPC sensitization. Treatment given: therapeutic diphenylcyclopropenone sensitization with weekly scalp DPC. The sequences come from whole blood, collected in connection with sensitization to the hapten diphenylcyclopropenone (DPC). The chain joins TRBV27 to TRBJ2-3; no clear D. This sequence was found in a man aged 18-30 years with alopecia areata. Some clones in this sample may be carry-over from other donors' samples. CDR3 bases: TGTGCCAGCAGTTTGGAGCCTGTTTCTAGCACAGATACGCAGTATTTT. Translation: CASSLEPVSSTDTQYF.